This T cell receptor beta chain was sequenced during a study of blood T cell repertoires in COVID-19. Germline CDR1 SEHNR, CDR2 FQNEAQ (reference sequence). The CDR3 is 13 residues long. V was clipped by 3 bases and J by 9 bases, with 14 bases between them. Measured with immunoSEQ multiplex PCR; TCRdb has only the in-frame clones, and not every one. The sample consists of some 190,000 clones, around 80% of them appearing once. The rearrangement joins TRBV7-9 to TRBJ1-2; D gene ambiguous. The receptor's source is a woman older than 75 with COVID-19, enrolled during active disease. Sequences were obtained from peripheral blood. The CDR3 protein is CASSLEGGVSYTF. The DNA for the CDR3 is TGTGCCAGCAGCTTGGAGGGAGGCGTCAGCTACACCTTC.